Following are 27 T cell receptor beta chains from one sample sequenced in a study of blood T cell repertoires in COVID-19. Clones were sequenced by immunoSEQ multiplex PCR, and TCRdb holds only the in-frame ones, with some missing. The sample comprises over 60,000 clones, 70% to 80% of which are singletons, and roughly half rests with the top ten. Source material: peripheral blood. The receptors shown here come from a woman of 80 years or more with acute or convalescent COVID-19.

The CDR3 here is CASSEGTTYSNEQFF. As DNA, the CDR3 is TGTGCCAGCAGTGAAGGGACTACCTATTCCAATGAGCAGTTCTTC. The chain employs TRBV6-1 and TRBJ2-1, with D possibly being TRBD2 (6 bases). Germline CDR1 and CDR2: MNHNS and SASEGT. The CDR3 is 15 amino acids. V lost 1 base and J 6 bases, leaving 13 bases between the germline ends.

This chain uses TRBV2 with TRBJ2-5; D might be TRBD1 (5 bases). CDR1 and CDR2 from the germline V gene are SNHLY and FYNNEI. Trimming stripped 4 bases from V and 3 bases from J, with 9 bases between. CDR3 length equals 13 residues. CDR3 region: CASSAQAEETQYF. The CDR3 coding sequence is TGTGCCAGCAGTGCACAGGCCGAAGAGACCCAGTACTTC.

The CDR3 DNA is TGTGCCAGCAGCCAGGGTCTAGCGGGAGTCCGGACAGATACGCAGTATTTT. Protein sequence: CASSQGLAGVRTDTQYF. The chain links TRBV14 to TRBJ2-3; 10 bases are a match to TRBD2. V gave up 3 bases and J gave up 3 bases; unmatched junction bases: 9. CDR3 length equals 17 residues. From germline, CDR1 is SGHDN and CDR2 FVKESK.

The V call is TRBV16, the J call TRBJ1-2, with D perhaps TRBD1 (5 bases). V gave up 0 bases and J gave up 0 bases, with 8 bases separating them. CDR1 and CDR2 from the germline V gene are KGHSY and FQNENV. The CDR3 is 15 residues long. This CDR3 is CASSQSTVSNYGYTF. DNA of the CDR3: TGTGCCAGCAGCCAATCGACAGTGTCTAACTATGGCTACACCTTC.

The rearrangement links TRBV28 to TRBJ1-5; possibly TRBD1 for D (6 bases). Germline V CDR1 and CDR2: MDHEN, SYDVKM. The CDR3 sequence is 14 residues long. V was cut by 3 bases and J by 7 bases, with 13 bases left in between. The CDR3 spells CASSFVRGLQPQHF. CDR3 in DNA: TGTGCCAGCAGTTTCGTCAGGGGCTTGCAGCCCCAGCATTTT.

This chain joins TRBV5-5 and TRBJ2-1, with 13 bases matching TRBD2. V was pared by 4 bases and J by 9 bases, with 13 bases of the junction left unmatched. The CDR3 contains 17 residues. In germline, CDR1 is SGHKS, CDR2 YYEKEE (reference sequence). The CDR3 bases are TGTGCCAGCAGCCCCGGACTAGCGGGAGTATGGGGGGGTGAGCAGTTCTTC. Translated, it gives CASSPGLAGVWGGEQFF. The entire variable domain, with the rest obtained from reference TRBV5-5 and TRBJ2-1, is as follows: DAGVTQSPTHLIKTRGQQVTLRCSPISGHKSVSWYQQVLGQGPQFIFQYYEKEERGRGNFPDRFSARQFPNYSSELNVNALLLGDSALYLCASSPGLAGVWGGEQFFGPGTRLTVL.

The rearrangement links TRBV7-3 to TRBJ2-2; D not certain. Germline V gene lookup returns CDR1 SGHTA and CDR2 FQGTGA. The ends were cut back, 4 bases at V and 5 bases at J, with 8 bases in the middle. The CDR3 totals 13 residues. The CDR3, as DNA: TGTGCCAGCAGCTACACTACGACCGGGGAGCTGTTTTTT. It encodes CASSYTTTGELFF.

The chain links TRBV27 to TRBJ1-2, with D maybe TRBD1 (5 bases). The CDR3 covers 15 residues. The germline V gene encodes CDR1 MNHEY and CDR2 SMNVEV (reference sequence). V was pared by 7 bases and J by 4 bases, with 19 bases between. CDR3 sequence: CASTHTPGGVYGYTF. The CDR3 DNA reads TGTGCCAGCACCCACACCCCGGGGGGGGTCTATGGCTACACCTTC.

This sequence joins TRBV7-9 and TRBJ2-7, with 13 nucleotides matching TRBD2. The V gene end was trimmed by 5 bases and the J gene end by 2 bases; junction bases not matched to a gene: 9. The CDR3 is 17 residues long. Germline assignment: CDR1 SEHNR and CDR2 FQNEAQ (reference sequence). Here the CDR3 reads CASSHRGGLAGAYEQYF. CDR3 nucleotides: TGTGCCAGCAGCCATCGGGGAGGACTAGCGGGAGCCTACGAGCAGTACTTC.

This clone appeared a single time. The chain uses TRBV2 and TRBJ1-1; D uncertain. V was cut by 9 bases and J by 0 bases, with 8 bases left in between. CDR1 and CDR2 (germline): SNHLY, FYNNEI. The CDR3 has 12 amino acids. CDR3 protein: CASPNMNTEAFF. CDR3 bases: TGTGCCAGTCCGAACATGAACACTGAAGCTTTCTTT.

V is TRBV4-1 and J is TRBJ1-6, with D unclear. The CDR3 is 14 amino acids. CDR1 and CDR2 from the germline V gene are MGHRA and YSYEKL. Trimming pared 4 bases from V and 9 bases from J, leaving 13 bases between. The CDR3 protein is CASSLPGGSSPLHF. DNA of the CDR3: TGCGCCAGCAGCCTCCCCGGAGGGTCTTCACCCCTCCACTTT.

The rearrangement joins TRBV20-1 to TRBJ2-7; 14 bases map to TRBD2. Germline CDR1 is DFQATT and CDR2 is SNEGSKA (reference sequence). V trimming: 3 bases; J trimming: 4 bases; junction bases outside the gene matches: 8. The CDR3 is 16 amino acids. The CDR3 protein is CSASSGTSGGQYEQYF. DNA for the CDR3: TGCAGTGCTAGTTCCGGGACTAGCGGGGGTCAATACGAGCAGTACTTC.

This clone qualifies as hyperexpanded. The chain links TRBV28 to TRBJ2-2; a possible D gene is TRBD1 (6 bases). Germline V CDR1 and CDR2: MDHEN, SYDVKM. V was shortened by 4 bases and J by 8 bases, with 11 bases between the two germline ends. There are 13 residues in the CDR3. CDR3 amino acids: CASSSRGSGELFF. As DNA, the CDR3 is TGTGCCAGCAGTTCCAGGGGCTCTGGGGAGCTGTTTTTT.

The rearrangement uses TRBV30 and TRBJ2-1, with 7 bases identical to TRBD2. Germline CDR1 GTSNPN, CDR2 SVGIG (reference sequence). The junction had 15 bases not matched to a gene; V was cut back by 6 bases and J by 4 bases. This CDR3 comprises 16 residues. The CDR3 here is CACKRTRWLKYNEQFF. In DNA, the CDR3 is TGTGCCTGCAAGCGGACTAGGTGGTTGAAGTACAATGAGCAGTTCTTC.

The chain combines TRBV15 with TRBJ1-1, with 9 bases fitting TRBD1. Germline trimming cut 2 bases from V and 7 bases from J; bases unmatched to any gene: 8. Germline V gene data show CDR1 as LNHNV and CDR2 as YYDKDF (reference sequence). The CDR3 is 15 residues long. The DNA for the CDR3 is TGTGCCACCAGCAGACCCTACAGGGGGCAAAGTGAAGCTTTCTTT. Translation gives CATSRPYRGQSEAFF.

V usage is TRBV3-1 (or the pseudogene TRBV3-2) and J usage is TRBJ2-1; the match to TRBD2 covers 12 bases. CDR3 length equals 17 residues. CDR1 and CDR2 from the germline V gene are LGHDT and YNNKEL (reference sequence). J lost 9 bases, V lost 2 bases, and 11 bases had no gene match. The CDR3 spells CASSQLGTSGPSGEQFF. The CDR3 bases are TGTGCCAGCAGCCAACTCGGGACTAGCGGGCCGTCGGGTGAGCAGTTCTTC.

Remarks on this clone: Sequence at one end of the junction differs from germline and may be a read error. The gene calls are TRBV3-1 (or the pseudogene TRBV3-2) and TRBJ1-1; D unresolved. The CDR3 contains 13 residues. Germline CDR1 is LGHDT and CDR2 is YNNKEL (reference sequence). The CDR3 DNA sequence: TGTGCCAGCAACCAAGGGCTGAACACTGAAGCTTTCTTT. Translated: CASNQGLNTEAFF.

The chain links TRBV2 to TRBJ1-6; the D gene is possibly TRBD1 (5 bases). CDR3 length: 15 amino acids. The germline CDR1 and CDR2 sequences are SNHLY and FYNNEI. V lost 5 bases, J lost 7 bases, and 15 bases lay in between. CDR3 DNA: TGTGCCAGCAGTCCCGGCGGGGCCGTGAATTCACCCCTCCACTTT. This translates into CASSPGGAVNSPLHF.

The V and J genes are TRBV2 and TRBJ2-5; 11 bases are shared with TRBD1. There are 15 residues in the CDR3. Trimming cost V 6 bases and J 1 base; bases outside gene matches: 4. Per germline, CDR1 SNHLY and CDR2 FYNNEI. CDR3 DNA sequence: TGTGCCAGCAGCACGGGACAGGGGGTCCAAGAGACCCAGTACTTC. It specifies CASSTGQGVQETQYF.

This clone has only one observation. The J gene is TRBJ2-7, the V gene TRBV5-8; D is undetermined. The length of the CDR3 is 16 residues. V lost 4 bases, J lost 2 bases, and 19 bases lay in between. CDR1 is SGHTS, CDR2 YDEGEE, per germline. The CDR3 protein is CASSPPLGFPPYEQYF. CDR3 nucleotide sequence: TGTGCCAGCAGCCCCCCGCTCGGGTTCCCGCCCTACGAGCAGTACTTC.

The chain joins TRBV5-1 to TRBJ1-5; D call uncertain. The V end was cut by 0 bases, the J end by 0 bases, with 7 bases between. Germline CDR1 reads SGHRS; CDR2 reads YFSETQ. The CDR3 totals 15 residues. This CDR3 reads CASSLDSNSNQPQHF. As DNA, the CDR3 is TGCGCCAGCAGCTTGGACAGCAATAGCAATCAGCCCCAGCATTTT.

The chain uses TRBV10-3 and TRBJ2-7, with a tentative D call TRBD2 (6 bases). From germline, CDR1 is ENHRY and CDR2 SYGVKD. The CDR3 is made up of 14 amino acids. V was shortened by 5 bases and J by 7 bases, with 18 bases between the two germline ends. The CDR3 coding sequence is TGTGCCATCAGTAAGACGGAGGGATCGGAAGAGCAGTACTTC. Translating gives CAISKTEGSEEQYF.

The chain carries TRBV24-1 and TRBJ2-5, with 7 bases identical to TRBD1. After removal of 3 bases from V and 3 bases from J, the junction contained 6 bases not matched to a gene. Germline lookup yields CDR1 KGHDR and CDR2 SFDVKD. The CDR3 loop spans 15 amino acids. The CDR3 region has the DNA TGTGCCACCAGTGATCGAGGGACAGAGGAAGAGACCCAGTACTTC. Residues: CATSDRGTEEETQYF.

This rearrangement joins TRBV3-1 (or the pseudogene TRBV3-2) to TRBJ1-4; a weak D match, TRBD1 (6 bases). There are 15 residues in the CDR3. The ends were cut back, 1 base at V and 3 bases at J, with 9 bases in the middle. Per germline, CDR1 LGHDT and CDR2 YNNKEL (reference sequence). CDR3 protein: CASSQGGGPNEKLFF. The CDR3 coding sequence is TGTGCCAGCAGCCAAGGAGGGGGACCTAATGAAAAACTGTTTTTT.

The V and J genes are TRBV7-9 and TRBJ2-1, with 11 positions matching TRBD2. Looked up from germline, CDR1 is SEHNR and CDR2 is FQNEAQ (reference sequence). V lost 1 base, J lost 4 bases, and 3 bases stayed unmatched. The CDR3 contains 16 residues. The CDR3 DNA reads TGTGCCAGCAGCTTAGAAACTAGCGGGAGTTACAATGAGCAGTTCTTC. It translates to CASSLETSGSYNEQFF.

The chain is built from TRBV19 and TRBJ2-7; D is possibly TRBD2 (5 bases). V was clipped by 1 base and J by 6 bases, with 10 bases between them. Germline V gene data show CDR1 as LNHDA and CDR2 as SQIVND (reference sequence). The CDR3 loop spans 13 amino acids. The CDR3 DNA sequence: TGTGCCAGTAGTATAGCAGAGGGTACCGAGCAGTACTTC. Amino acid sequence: CASSIAEGTEQYF.

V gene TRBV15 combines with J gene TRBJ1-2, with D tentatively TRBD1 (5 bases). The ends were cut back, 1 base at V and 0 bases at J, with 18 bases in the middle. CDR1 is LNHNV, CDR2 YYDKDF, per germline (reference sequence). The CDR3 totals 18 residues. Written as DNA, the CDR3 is TGTGCCACCAGCAGAGGCCTCCCCAGACAGAAAGCTAACTATGGCTACACCTTC. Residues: CATSRGLPRQKANYGYTF. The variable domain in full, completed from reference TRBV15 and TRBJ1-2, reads DAMVIQNPRYQVTQFGKPVTLSCSQTLNHNVMYWYQQKSSQAPKLLFHYYDKDFNNEADTPDNFQSRRPNTSFCFLDIRSPGLGDTAMYLCATSRGLPRQKANYGYTFGSGTRLTVV.